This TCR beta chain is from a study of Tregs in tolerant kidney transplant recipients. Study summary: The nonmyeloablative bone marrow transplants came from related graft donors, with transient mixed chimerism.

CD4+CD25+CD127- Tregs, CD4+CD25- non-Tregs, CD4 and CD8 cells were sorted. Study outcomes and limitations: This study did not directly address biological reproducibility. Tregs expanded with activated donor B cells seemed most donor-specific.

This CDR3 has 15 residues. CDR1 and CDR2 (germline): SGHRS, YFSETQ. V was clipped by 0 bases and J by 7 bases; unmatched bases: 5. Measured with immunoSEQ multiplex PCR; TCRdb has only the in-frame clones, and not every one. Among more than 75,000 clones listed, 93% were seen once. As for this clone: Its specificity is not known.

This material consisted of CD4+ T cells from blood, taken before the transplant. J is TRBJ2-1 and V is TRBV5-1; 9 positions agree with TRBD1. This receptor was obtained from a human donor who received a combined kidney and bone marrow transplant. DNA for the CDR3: TGCGCCAGCAGCTTGGGACAGGGGGGTAAAAATGAGCAGTTCTTC. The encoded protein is CASSLGQGGKNEQFF.